This T cell receptor (beta chain) originates from a study of OX40 agonist ivuxolimab in advanced cancers. Only in-frame clones appear in the TCRdb table, and some are missing; sequencing was by immunoSEQ multiplex PCR. The sample carries around 80,000 clones, approximately 89% recorded once. Study-wide points: CD4+ and CD8+ blood T cells expanded clonally by week 6 at 0.1 to 3.0 mg/kg.

As for this clone: Its antigen is currently unknown.

The germline V gene encodes CDR1 SGHDT and CDR2 YYEEEE. There are 14 residues in the CDR3. V dropped 2 bases and J dropped 6 bases, with 11 bases sitting between them. Material: CD4+ or CD8+ T cells sorted from blood, obtained in a trial of the OX40 agonist ivuxolimab. V usage is TRBV5-6 and J usage is TRBJ2-2; D gene ambiguous. This clonotype was sampled from an adult with an advanced solid tumor such as melanoma, head and neck, liver or kidney cancer. The CDR3 region has the DNA TGTGCCAGCAGCTTCTTAGGCGTTCCCGGGGAGCTGTTTTTT. It yields the protein CASSFLGVPGELFF.